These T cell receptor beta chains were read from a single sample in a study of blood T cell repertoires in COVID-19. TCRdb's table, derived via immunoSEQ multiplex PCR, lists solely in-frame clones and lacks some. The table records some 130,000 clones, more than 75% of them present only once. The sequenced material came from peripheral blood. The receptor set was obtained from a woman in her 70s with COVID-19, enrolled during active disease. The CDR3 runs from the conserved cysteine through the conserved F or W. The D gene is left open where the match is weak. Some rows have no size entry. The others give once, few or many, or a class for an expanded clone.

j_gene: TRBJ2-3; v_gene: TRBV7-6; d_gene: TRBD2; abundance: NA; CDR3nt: TGTGCCAGCAGCGCCCGGGGCCCTAGCGGGGACACAGATACGCAGTATTTT; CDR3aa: CASSARGPSGDTDTQYF
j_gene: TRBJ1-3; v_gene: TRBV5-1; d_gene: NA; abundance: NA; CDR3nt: TGCGCCAGCAGCTTGGTCTCACTTAGAGGAAACACCATATATTTT; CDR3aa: CASSLVSLRGNTIYF
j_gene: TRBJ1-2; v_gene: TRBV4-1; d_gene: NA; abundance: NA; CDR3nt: TGCGCCAGCAGCCAAGACGGCAGGGGCTATGGCTACACCTTC; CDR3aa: CASSQDGRGYGYTF
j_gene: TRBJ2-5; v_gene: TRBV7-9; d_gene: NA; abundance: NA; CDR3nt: TGTGCCAGCAGCCCGAATAGGGGGGAGACCCAGTACTTC; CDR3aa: CASSPNRGETQYF
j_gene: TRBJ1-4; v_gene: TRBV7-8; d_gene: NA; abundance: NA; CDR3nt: TGTGCCAGCAGCCACAGGGAAACTAATGAAAAACTGTTTTTT; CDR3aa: CASSHRETNEKLFF
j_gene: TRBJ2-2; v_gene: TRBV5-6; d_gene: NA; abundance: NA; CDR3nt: TGTGCCAGCAGCTTGGACGGACACCGGGAGCTGTTTTTT; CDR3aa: CASSLDGHRELFF
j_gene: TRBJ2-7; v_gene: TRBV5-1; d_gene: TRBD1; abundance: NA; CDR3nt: TGCGCCAGCAGCTTGTGGGACAGCTCCTACGAGCAGTACTTC; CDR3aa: CASSLWDSSYEQYF
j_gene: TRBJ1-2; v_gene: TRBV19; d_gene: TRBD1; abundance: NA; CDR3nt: TGTGCCAGTAGGCCGACAGGGGCTGATGGCTACACCTTC; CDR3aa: CASRPTGADGYTF
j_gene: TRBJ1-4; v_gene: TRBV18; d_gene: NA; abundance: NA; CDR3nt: TGTGCCAGCTCACCGGCGGGCAGCAATAATGAAAAACTGTTTTTT; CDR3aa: CASSPAGSNNEKLFF
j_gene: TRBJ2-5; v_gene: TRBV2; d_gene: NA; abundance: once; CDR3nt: TGTGCCAGCAGTGAATCTGGGGGCCCATACCAAGAGACCCAGTACTTC; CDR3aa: CASSESGGPYQETQYF
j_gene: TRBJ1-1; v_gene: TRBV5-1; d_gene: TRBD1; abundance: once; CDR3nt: TGCGCCAGCTGCGTCGACAGGGGCACTGAAGCTTTCTTT; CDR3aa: CASCVDRGTEAFF
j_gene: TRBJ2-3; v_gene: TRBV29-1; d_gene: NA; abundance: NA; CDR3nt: TGCAGCGTTGGGGAGAGCACAGATACGCAGTATTTT; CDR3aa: CSVGESTDTQYF
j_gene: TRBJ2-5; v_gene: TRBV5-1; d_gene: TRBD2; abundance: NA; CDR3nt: TGCGCCAGCACCAAGACTAGCGGGGGGGCCCAGTACTTC; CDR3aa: CASTKTSGGAQYF
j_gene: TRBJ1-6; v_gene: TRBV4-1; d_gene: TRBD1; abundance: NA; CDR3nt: TGCGCCAGCAGCCAAGCCCTCAGGGGGCAGTCAAGGAGCGATTCACCCCTCCACTTT; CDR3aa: CASSQALRGQSRSDSPLHF
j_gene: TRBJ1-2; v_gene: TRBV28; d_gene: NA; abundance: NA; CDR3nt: TGTGCCAGCAGTTCAGAAAACTATGGCTACACCTTC; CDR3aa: CASSSENYGYTF
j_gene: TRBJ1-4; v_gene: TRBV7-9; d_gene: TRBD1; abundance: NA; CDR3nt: TGTGCCAGCAGCTTAGGGGCAGGGGGCAGGGATGAAAAACTGTTTTTT; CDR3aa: CASSLGAGGRDEKLFF
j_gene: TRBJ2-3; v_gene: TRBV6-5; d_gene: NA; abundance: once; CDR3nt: TGTGCCAGCAGTATGACAGGCGATCCCACAGATACGCAGTATTTT; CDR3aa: CASSMTGDPTDTQYF
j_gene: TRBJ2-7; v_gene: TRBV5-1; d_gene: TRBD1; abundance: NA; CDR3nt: TGCGCCAGCAGCATAGACAGGGCCGAGCAGTACTTC; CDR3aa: CASSIDRAEQYF
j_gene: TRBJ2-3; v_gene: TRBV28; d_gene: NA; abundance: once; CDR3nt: TGTGCCAGCAGTTCCCCCGGGGAGACGCAGTATTTT; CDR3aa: CASSSPGETQYF
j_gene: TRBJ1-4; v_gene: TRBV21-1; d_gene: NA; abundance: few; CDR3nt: TGTGCCAGCAGCAAAGTCGGGTATCGTGAAAAACTGTTTTTT; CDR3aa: CASSKVGYREKLFF
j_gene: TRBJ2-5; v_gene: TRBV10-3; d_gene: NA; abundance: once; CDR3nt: TGTGCCATCGGGCGACGAGGACAACTCCAAGAGACCCAGTACTTC; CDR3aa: CAIGRRGQLQETQYF
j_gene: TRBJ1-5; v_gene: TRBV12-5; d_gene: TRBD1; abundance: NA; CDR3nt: TGTGCTAGTGGTTTGGTAGCCCGGGACAGCTTAGGGCTCCAGCATTTT; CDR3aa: CASGLVARDSLGLQHF
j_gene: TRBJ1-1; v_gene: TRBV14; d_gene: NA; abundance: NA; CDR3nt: TGTGCCAGCAGCCGAGGCGCGGGGCACACTGAAGCTTTCTTT; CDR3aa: CASSRGAGHTEAFF
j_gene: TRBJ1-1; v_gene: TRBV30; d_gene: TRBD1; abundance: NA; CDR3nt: TGTGCCTGGGATACGGACAGGCTTGAAGCTTTCTTT; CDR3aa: CAWDTDRLEAFF
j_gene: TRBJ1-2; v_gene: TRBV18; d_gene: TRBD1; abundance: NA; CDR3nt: TGTGCCAGCTCCCCTCAGGGGGAGGCTAACTATGGCTACACCTTC; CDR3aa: CASSPQGEANYGYTF
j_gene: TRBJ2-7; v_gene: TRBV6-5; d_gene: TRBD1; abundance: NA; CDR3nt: TGTGCCAGCAGGAAACAGGGGATGGGCGAGCAGTACTTC; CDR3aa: CASRKQGMGEQYF
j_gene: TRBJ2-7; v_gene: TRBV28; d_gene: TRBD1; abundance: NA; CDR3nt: TGTGCCAGCAGTCCCCGGGACAGAACCTACGAGCAGTACTTC; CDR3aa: CASSPRDRTYEQYF
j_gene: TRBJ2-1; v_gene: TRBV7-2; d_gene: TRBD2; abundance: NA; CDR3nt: TGTGCCAGCAGCTTAGACGGGGGGAGCTCCTACAATGAGCAGTTCTTC; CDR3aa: CASSLDGGSSYNEQFF
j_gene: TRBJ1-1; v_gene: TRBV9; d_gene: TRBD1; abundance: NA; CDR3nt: TGTGCCAGCAGCGTAGTAAGGGGGCCTGGCACTGAAGCTTTCTTT; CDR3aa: CASSVVRGPGTEAFF
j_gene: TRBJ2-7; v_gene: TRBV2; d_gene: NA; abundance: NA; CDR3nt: TGTGCCACAACCTTCCTTGGCGGGTACGAGCAGTACTTC; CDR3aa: CATTFLGGYEQYF
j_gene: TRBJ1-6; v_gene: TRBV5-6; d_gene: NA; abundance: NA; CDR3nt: TGTGCCAGCAGCACCTGGGCAGGGGTCAATTCACCCCTCCACTTT; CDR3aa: CASSTWAGVNSPLHF
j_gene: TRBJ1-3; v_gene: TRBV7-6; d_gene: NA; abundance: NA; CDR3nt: TGTGCCAGCAGCTTAGTAGGAGGCGGAAGCTCTGGAAACACCATATATTTT; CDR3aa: CASSLVGGGSSGNTIYF
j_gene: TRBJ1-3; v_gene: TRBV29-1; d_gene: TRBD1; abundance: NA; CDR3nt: TGCAGCGTCGAAGTTGGACAGGCAATCTCTGGAAACACCATATATTTT; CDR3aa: CSVEVGQAISGNTIYF
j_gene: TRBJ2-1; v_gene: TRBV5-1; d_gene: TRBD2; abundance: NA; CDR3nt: TGCGCCAGCAGATCAGGCGGGGGGTCCTACAATGAGCAGTTCTTC; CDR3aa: CASRSGGGSYNEQFF
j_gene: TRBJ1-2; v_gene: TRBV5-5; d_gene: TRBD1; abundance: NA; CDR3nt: TGTGCCAGCAGCTTAGGGACAGCCTATGGCTACACCTTC; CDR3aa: CASSLGTAYGYTF
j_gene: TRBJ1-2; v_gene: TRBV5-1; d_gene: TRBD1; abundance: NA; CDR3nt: TGCGCCAGCAGCCTGACAGGGGTTCTGGACTACACCTTC; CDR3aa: CASSLTGVLDYTF
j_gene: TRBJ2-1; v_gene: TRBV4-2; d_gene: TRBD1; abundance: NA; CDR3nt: TGTGCCAGCAGCCAGAAGGGACAGCCCTCCTACAATGAGCAGTTCTTC; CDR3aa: CASSQKGQPSYNEQFF
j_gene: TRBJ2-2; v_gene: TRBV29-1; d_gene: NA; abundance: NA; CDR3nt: TGCAGCGTTTTACGCGGGGCCGTAGCCGGGGAGCTGTTTTTT; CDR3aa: CSVLRGAVAGELFF
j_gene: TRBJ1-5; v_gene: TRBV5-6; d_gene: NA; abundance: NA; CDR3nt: TGTGCCAGCAGCTTGAATAGGGCAGGGGCCCGCGGGTGGCCCCAGCATTTT; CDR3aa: CASSLNRAGARGWPQHF
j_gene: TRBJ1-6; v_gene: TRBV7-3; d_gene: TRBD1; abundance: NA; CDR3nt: TGTGCCAGCAGCGTACAGGGGACGGGATCACCCCTCCACTTT; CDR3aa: CASSVQGTGSPLHF
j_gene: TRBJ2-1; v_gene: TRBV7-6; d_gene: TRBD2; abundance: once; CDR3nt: TGTGCCAGCAGCCTCCGAGCGGGGAGCTCCTACAATGAGCAGTTCTTC; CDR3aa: CASSLRAGSSYNEQFF
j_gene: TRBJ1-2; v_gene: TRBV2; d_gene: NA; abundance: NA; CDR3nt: TGTGCCAGCAGTGGAGACTATGGCTACACCTTC; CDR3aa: CASSGDYGYTF
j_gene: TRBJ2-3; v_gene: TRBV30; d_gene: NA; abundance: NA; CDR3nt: TGTGCCTGGAGTGAACGGGTATTGGATACGCAGTATTTT; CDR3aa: CAWSERVLDTQYF
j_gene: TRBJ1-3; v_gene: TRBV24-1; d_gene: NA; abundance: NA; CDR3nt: TGTGCCACCAGTGACCATAAACGGGGGAGCTCTGGAAACACCATATATTTT; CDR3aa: CATSDHKRGSSGNTIYF
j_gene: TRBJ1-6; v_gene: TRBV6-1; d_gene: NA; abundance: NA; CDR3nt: TGTGCCAGCAGTGATGAGATGGAGAGATCACCCCTCCACTTT; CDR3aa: CASSDEMERSPLHF
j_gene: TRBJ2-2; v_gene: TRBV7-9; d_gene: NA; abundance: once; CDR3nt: TGTGCCAGCAGCCTCGCAACAGTCCTATCCGCGAACACCGGGGAGCTGTTTTTT; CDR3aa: CASSLATVLSANTGELFF
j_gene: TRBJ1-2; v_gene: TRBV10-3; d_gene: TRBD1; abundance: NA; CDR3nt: TGTGCCATCAGTGACCAACAGGGGAAGGCTGGCTACACCTTC; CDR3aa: CAISDQQGKAGYTF
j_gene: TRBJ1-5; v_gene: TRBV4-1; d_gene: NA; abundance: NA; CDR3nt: TGCGCCAGCAGCCAAGATCCAAATCAGCCCCAGCATTTT; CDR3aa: CASSQDPNQPQHF
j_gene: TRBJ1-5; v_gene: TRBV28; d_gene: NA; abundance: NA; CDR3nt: TGTGCCAGCCGTAGAGGACTCGCAATCCCAATGAGCAATCAGCCCCAGCATTTT; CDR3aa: CASRRGLAIPMSNQPQHF